This T cell receptor beta chain was recorded in a study of blood T cell repertoires in COVID-19. About the study: Sites in the United States, Italy and Spain provided acute and convalescent COVID-19 samples. Sources were T cells, B-cell-depleted T cells, or PBMCs; the material itself was cDNA or gDNA.

V shed 4 bases and J shed 1 base, with 14 bases lying between them. The germline CDR1 and CDR2 sequences are MNHEY and SMNVEV (reference sequence). The CDR3 contains 16 residues. Original processing notes: Using reference gene primer amplification, nucleated cell counts were estimated. Using immunoSEQ multiplex PCR, the repertoire was profiled, and TCRdb retains in-frame clones only, with some absent. Clonal size and the V and J genes are those of that table, whereas D and trimming came from the DNA. The data hold about 160,000 clones, with more than 80% observed a single time. One Seattle source followed patients from active infection through their disease course.

This TCR was sampled from a woman in her sixties with COVID-19, enrolled during active disease. This chain joins TRBV27 and TRBJ1-5; a possible D gene is TRBD1 (6 bases). The sample was peripheral blood. Here the CDR3 reads CASSSTGYGSNQPQHF. CDR3 in DNA: TGTGCCAGCAGTTCCACAGGGTATGGGAGCAATCAGCCCCAGCATTTT.